A selection of T cell receptor beta chains follows, all from one sample in a study of cytomegalovirus exposure and HLA in healthy donors. Sequenced by immunoSEQ multiplex PCR; TCRdb stores in-frame clones only, minus some. The sample lists about 98,000 clones, about 81% occurring once. The specimen was PBMCs. The origin of the receptors is a man in his forties in good health and CMV-seronegative. Each CDR3 is given with its conserved first and last residue. A D gene is named only where the DNA matches it firmly. Clone size is not always given. Where it is, it says once, few, many or a class for expanded clones.

clone size | D gene | J gene | CDR3 length | V gene | CDR3 protein | CDR3 DNA
NA | TRBD1 | TRBJ1-2 | 14 | TRBV18 | CASSPGQGADGYTF | TGTGCCAGCTCACCAGGCCAGGGGGCTGATGGCTACACCTTC
NA | NA | TRBJ2-7 | 14 | TRBV2 | CASIGQGGPYEQYF | TGTGCCAGCATCGGGCAGGGGGGACCCTACGAGCAGTACTTC
NA | TRBD1 | TRBJ2-3 | 15 | TRBV19 | CASSEWDRATDTQYF | TGTGCCAGTTCCGAATGGGACAGGGCGACAGATACGCAGTATTTT
few | NA | TRBJ1-2 | 12 | TRBV5-1 | CASSLGARGYTF | TGCGCCAGCAGCTTGGGGGCTCGTGGCTACACCTTC
NA | NA | TRBJ2-7 | 15 | TRBV5-1 | CASSFGHTSSYEQYF | TGCGCCAGCAGCTTTGGACACACGAGCTCCTACGAGCAGTACTTC
NA | TRBD1 | TRBJ2-2 | 13 | TRBV6-6 | CASSYRDRGELFF | TGTGCCAGCAGTTATAGGGACAGAGGAGAGCTGTTTTTT
NA | TRBD1 | TRBJ1-4 | 17 | TRBV5-6 | CASSSRRDRAFNEKLFF | TGTGCCAGCAGCTCCCGTCGGGACAGGGCGTTTAATGAAAAACTGTTTTTT
NA | NA | TRBJ2-3 | 14 | TRBV29-1 | CSVAIGVGTDTQYF | TGCAGCGTTGCGATAGGGGTCGGCACAGATACGCAGTATTTT
once | TRBD1 | TRBJ1-2 | 14 | TRBV6-5 | CASSYSTGSDGYTF | TGTGCCAGCAGTTACTCGACAGGGTCCGATGGCTACACCTTC
once | TRBD2 | TRBJ2-7 | 14 | TRBV15 | CATSRDPGGYEQYF | TGTGCCACCAGCAGAGATCCCGGGGGGTACGAGCAGTACTTC
NA | TRBD2 | TRBJ2-3 | 18 | TRBV4-2 | CASSRYGASGVSTDTQYF | TGTGCCAGCAGCCGCTATGGGGCTAGCGGGGTTAGCACAGATACGCAGTATTTT
NA | NA | TRBJ2-7 | 15 | TRBV27 | CASSLSAGNTYEQYF | TGTGCCAGCAGTTTATCGGCGGGTAATACCTACGAGCAGTACTTC
few | NA | TRBJ1-3 | 12 | TRBV6-1 | CASSHSGNTIYF | TGTGCCAGCAGTCACTCTGGAAACACCATATATTTT
once | TRBD2 | TRBJ2-5 | 16 | TRBV27 | CASSLSSLAGRETQYF | TGTGCCAGCAGTTTATCGTCACTAGCGGGGAGGGAGACCCAGTACTTC
few | TRBD1 | TRBJ1-3 | 15 | TRBV11-1 | CASSFRDREENTIYF | TGTGCCAGCAGCTTTAGGGACAGGGAGGAAAACACCATATATTTT
NA | NA | TRBJ2-1 | 13 | TRBV18 | CASSPVPSNEQFF | TGTGCCAGCTCACCTGTCCCCTCCAATGAGCAGTTCTTC
NA | NA | TRBJ2-7 | 15 | TRBV4-2 | CASSQEDTVTYEQYF | TGTGCCAGCAGCCAAGAGGACACTGTAACCTACGAGCAGTACTTC
NA | TRBD2 | TRBJ2-1 | 15 | TRBV12-5 | CASGLSVGLAYGQFF | TGTGCTAGTGGTTTGTCGGTGGGACTAGCATATGGGCAGTTCTTC
NA | NA | TRBJ2-7 | 12 | TRBV27 | CASSAQGGEQYF | TGTGCCAGCAGTGCCCAGGGGGGCGAGCAGTACTTC
NA | NA | TRBJ2-5 | 13 | TRBV5-6 | CASSRLATGTQYF | TGTGCCAGCAGTCGGCTAGCTACGGGGACCCAGTACTTC
NA | TRBD1 | TRBJ1-3 | 17 | TRBV11-2 | CASSTLTGPTSGNTIYF | TGTGCCAGCAGCACCCTGACAGGGCCGACTTCTGGAAACACCATATATTTT
NA | TRBD1 | TRBJ1-4 | 13 | TRBV5-4 | CASSDQGDEKLFF | TGTGCCAGCAGCGACCAGGGGGATGAAAAACTGTTTTTT
NA | NA | TRBJ2-5 | 13 | TRBV2 | CASSGGGLETQYF | TGTGCCAGCAGTGGCGGCGGTTTGGAGACCCAGTACTTC
NA | TRBD2 | TRBJ2-5 | 17 | TRBV7-2 | CASSRGTSGGDRGTQYF | TGTGCCAGCAGCCGAGGGACTAGCGGGGGGGATCGTGGGACCCAGTACTTC
NA | TRBD1 | TRBJ2-7 | 17 | TRBV29-1 | CSVAGQDLTGGSYEQYF | TGCAGCGTTGCCGGACAGGATTTGACCGGCGGCTCCTACGAGCAGTACTTC
NA | NA | TRBJ2-7 | 13 | TRBV7-9 | CASSLGGGYEQYF | TGTGCCAGCAGCTTAGGTGGCGGCTACGAGCAGTACTTC
few | TRBD1 | TRBJ2-1 | 14 | TRBV7-8 | CASGTRGTGNEQFF | TGTGCCAGCGGGACCAGGGGGACGGGTAATGAGCAGTTCTTC
few | NA | TRBJ2-1 | 13 | TRBV10-2 | CASSSPFDNEQFF | TGCGCCAGCAGTTCCCCCTTCGACAATGAGCAGTTCTTC
NA | NA | TRBJ2-2 | 16 | TRBV5-1 | CASSPITGVNTGELFF | TGCGCCAGCAGTCCAATCACGGGGGTTAACACCGGGGAGCTGTTTTTT
NA | NA | TRBJ1-5 | 16 | TRBV19 | CASSIMGRPDNQPQHF | TGTGCCAGTAGTATAATGGGGCGACCGGACAATCAGCCCCAGCATTTT
few | NA | TRBJ2-1 | 14 | TRBV5-4 | CASSLPTGLAEQFF | TGTGCCAGCAGCTTACCTACAGGGCTAGCTGAGCAGTTCTTC
NA | TRBD1 | TRBJ1-1 | 14 | TRBV5-4 | CASRADRFGTEAFF | TGTGCCAGCAGAGCGGACAGGTTCGGCACTGAAGCTTTCTTT
NA | NA | TRBJ1-2 | 15 | TRBV25-1 | CASSTMGPANYGYTF | TGTGCCAGCAGCACAATGGGCCCCGCTAACTATGGCTACACCTTC
NA | TRBD1 | TRBJ2-7 | 14 | TRBV5-1 | CASSLAGQGYEQYF | TGCGCCAGCAGCTTGGCGGGACAGGGCTACGAGCAGTACTTC